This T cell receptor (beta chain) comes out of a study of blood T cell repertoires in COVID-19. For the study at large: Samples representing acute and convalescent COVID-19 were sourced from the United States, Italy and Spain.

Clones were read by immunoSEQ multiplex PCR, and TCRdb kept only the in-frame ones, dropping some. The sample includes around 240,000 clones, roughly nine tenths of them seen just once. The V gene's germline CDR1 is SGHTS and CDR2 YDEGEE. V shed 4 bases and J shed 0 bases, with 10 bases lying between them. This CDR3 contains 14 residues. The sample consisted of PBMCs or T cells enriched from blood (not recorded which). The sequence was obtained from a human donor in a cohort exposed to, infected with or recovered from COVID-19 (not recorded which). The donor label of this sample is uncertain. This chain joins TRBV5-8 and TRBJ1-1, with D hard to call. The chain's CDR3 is CASSPPRVNTEAFF. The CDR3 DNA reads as TGTGCCAGCAGCCCCCCCCGAGTGAACACTGAAGCTTTCTTT.